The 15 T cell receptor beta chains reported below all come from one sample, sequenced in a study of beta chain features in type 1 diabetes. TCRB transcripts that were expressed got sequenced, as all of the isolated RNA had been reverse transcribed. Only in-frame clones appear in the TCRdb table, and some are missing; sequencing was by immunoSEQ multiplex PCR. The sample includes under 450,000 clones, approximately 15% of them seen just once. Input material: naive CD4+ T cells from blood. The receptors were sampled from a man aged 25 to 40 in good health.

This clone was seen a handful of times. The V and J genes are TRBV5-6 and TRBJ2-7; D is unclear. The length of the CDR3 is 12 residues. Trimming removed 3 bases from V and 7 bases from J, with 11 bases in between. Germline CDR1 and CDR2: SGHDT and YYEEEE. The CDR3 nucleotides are TGTGCCAGCAGCTCCCCGCCTGGGGAGCAGTACTTC. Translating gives CASSSPPGEQYF. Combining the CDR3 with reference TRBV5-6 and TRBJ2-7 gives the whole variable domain DAGVTQSPTHLIKTRGQQVTLRCSPKSGHDTVSWYQQALGQGPQFIFQYYEEEERQRGNFPDRFSGHQFPNYSSELNVNALLLGDSALYLCASSSPPGEQYFGPGTRLTVT.

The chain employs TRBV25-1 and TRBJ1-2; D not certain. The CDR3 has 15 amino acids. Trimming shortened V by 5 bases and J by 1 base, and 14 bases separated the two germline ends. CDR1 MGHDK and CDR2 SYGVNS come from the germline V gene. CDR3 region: CASSQTGILNYGYTF. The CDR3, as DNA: TGTGCCAGCAGTCAGACCGGAATCCTTAACTATGGCTACACCTTC.

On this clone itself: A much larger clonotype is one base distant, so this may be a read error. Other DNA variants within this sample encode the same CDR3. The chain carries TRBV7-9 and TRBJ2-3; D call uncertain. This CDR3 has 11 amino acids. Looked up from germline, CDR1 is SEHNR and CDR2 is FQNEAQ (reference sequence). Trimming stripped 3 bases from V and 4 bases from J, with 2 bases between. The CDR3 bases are TGTGCCAGCAGCTTGGCAGATACGCAGTATTTT. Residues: CASSLADTQYF.

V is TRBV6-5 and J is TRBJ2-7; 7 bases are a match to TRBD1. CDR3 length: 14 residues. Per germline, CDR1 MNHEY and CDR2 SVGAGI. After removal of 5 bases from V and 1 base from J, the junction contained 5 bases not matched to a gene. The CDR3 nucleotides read TGTGCCAGCAGTAGATCGGGACAGTCCTACGAGCAGTACTTC. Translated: CASSRSGQSYEQYF.

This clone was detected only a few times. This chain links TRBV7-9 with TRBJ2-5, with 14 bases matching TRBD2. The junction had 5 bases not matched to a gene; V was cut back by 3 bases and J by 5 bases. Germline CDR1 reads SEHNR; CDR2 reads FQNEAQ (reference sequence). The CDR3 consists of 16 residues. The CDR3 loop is CASSLTSGRAKETQYF. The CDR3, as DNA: TGTGCCAGCAGCTTGACTAGCGGGAGGGCCAAGGAGACCCAGTACTTC.

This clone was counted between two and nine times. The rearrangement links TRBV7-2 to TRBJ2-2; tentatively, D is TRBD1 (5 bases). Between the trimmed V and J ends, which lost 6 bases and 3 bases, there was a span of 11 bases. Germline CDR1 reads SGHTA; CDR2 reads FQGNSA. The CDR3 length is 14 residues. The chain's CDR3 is CASRADSYTGELFF. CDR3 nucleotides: TGTGCCAGCAGGGCCGACAGCTACACCGGGGAGCTGTTTTTT.

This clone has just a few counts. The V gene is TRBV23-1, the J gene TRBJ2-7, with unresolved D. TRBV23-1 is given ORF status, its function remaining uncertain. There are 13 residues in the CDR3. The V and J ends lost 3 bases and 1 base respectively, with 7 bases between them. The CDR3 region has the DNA TGCGCCAGCAGTCACCCCATATCCTACGAGCAGTACGTC. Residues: CASSHPISYEQYV.

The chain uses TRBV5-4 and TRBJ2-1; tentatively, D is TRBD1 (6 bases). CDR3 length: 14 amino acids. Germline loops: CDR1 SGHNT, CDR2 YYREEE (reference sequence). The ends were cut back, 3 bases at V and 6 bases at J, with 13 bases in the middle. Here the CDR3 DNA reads TGTGCCAGCAGCTCCGACAGGCAAGCCAATGAGCAGTTCTTC. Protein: CASSSDRQANEQFF.

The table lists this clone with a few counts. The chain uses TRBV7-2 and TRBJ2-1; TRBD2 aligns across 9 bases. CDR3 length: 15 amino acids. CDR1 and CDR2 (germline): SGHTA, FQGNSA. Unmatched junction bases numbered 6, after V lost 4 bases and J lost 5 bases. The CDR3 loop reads CASSWSSGSNNEQFF. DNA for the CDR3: TGTGCCAGCAGCTGGAGTAGCGGGAGTAACAATGAGCAGTTCTTC.

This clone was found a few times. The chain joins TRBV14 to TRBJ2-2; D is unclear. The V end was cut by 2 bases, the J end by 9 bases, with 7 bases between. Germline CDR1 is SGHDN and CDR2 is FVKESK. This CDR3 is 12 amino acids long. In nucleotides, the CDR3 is TGTGCCAGCAGCCAATCGGCAAGGGAGCTGTTTTTT. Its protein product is CASSQSARELFF.

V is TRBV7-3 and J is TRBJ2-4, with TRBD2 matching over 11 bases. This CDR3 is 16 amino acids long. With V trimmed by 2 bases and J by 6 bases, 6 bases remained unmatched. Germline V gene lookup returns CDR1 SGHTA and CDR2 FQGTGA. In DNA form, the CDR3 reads TGTGCCAGCAGCTTAGTCGGGACTAGCGGCCCAAACATTCAGTACTTC. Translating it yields CASSLVGTSGPNIQYF.

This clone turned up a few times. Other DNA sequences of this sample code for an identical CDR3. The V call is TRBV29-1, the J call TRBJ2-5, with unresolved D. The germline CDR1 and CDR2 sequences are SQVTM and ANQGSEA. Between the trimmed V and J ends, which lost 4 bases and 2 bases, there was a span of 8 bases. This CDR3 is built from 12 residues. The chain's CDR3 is CSVVRVQETQYF. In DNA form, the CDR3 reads TGCAGCGTTGTTAGGGTACAAGAGACCCAGTACTTC.

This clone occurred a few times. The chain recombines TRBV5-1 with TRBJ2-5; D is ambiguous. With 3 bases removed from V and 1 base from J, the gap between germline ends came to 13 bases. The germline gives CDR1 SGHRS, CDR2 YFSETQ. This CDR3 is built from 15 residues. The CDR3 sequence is CASSSQRLPQETQYF. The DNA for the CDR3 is TGCGCCAGCAGCTCCCAACGACTCCCCCAAGAGACCCAGTACTTC.

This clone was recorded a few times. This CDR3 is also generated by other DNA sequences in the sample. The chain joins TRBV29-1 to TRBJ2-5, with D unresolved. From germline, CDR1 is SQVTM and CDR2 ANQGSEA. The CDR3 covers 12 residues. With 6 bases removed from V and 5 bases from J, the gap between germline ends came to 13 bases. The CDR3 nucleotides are TGCAGCGTGGCCGGACCCGAGGAGACCCAGTACTTC. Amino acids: CSVAGPEETQYF.

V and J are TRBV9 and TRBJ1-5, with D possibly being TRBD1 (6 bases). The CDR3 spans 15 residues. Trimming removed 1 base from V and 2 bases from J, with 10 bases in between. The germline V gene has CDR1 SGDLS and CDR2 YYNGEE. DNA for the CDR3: TGTGCCAGCAGCGTATCAGGGGTGGGCAATCAGCCCCAGCATTTT. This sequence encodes CASSVSGVGNQPQHF.